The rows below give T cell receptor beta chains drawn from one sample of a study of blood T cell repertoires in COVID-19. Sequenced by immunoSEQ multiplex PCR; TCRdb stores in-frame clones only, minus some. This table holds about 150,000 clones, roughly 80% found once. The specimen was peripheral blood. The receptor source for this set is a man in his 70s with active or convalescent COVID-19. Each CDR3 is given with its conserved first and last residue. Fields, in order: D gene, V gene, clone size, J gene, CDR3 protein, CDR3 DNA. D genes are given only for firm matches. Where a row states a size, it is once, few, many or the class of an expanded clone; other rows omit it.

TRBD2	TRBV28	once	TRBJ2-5	CASSPSGGRAETQYF	TGTGCCAGCAGCCCCTCGGGGGGTAGGGCGGAGACCCAGTACTTC
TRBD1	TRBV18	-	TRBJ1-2	CASSPTGGINGYTF	TGTGCCAGCTCACCGACAGGGGGAATCAATGGCTACACCTTC
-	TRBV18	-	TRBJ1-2	CASSPPTAYGYTF	TGTGCCAGCTCACCACCGACTGCTTATGGCTACACCTTC
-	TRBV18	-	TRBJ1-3	CASSPIQGSSGNTIYF	TGTGCCAGCTCACCAATCCAGGGAAGTTCTGGAAACACCATATATTTT
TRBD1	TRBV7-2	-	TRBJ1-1	CASSQGGTGGLNTEAFF	TGTGCCAGCAGCCAGGGGGGGACAGGGGGCTTGAACACTGAAGCTTTCTTT
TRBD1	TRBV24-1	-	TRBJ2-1	CATSGTGEYNEQFF	TGTGCCACCAGCGGGACAGGAGAATACAATGAGCAGTTCTTC
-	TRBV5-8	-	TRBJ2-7	CASSALVQGEQYF	TGTGCCAGCAGCGCTTTAGTACAGGGCGAGCAGTACTTC
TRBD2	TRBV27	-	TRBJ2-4	CASSLPPSLADLAKNIQYF	TGTGCCAGCAGTCTCCCCCCATCACTAGCGGATTTAGCCAAAAACATTCAGTACTTC
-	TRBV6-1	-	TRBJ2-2	CARCGGGGGSGELFF	TGTGCCCGCTGTGGGGGCGGGGGCGGGTCCGGGGAGCTGTTTTTT
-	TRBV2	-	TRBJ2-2	CASQAGLSGELFF	TGTGCCTCCCAGGCAGGGCTGAGCGGGGAGCTGTTTTTT
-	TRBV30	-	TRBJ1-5	CAWSVGSNQPQHF	TGTGCCTGGAGTGTCGGGAGCAATCAGCCCCAGCATTTT
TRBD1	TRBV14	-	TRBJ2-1	CASSQLGQGSREQFF	TGTGCCAGCAGCCAACTCGGACAGGGGTCCCGTGAGCAGTTCTTC
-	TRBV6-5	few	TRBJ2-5	CASFGQLQETQYF	TGTGCCAGCTTCGGACAGCTACAAGAGACCCAGTACTTC
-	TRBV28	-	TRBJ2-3	CASRPVLPDTQYF	TGTGCCAGCAGACCAGTCCTCCCAGATACGCAGTATTTT
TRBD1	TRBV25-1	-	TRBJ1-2	CASSEFGQGARGYTF	TGTGCCAGCAGTGAATTCGGGCAGGGGGCAAGGGGCTACACCTTC
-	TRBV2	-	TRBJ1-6	CASRLGSPLHF	TGTGCCAGCAGACTAGGCTCACCCCTCCACTTT
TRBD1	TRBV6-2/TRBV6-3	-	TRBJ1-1	CASSSPRAGGTEAFF	TGTGCCAGCAGTTCCCCGCGAGCAGGGGGGACTGAAGCTTTCTTT
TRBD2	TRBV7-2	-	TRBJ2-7	CASSSAAGGGVYEQYF	TGTGCCAGCAGCTCCGCCGCGGGCGGGGGGGTCTACGAGCAGTACTTC
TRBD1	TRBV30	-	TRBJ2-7	CAWSPDRGHEQYF	TGTGCCTGGAGTCCGGACAGGGGGCACGAGCAGTACTTC
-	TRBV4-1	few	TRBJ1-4	CASSRNREKLFF	TGCGCCAGCAGCCGGAACAGGGAAAAACTGTTTTTT
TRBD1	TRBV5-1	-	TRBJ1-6	CASSRDRPRSPLHF	TGCGCCAGCAGCCGGGACAGGCCTAGGTCACCCCTCCACTTT
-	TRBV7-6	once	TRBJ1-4	CASSLEGATVTKLFF	TGTGCCAGCAGCTTAGAAGGGGCGACCGTGACAAAACTGTTTTTT
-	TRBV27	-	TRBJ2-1	CASSASGIPNIQQFF	TGTGCCAGCAGTGCCTCCGGGATTCCTAATATTCAGCAGTTCTTC
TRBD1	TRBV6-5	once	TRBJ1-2	CASRRDRTEKDYTF	TGTGCCAGCCGAAGGGACAGGACCGAAAAAGACTACACCTTC
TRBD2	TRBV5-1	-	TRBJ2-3	CASSLLAGSSTDTQYF	TGCGCCAGCAGCTTGCTAGCGGGATCTAGCACAGATACGCAGTATTTT
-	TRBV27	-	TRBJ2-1	CASSLDRSYNEQFF	TGTGCCAGCAGTTTAGACAGGTCCTACAATGAGCAGTTCTTC
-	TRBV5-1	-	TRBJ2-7	CASSFQGGMTSYEQYF	TGCGCCAGCAGCTTCCAAGGGGGAATGACGTCCTACGAGCAGTACTTC
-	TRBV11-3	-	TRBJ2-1	CASSLVGGGREEQFF	TGTGCCAGCAGCTTAGTCGGGGGAGGCCGGGAAGAGCAGTTCTTC
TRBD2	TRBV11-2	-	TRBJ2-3	CASSFASGPTDTQYF	TGTGCCAGCAGCTTCGCTAGCGGGCCTACAGATACGCAGTATTTT
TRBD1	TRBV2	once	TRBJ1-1	CASSTGATEAFF	TGTGCCAGCAGTACAGGGGCCACTGAAGCTTTCTTT
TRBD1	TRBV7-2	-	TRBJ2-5	CASNYRGQWETQYF	TGTGCCAGCAACTACAGGGGGCAGTGGGAGACCCAGTACTTC
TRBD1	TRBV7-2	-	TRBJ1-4	CASRSGGRGLEKLFF	TGTGCCAGCAGATCAGGGGGCAGGGGGCTTGAAAAACTGTTTTTT
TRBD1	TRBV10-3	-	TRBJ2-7	CAISPDRGHEQYF	TGTGCCATCAGTCCCGACAGGGGGCACGAGCAGTACTTC
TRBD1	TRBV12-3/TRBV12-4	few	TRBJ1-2	CASSQGAGHGYTF	TGTGCCAGCAGTCAGGGGGCAGGTCATGGCTACACCTTC
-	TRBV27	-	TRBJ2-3	CASKGRQLTDTQYF	TGTGCCAGCAAGGGGCGCCAGCTCACAGATACGCAGTATTTT
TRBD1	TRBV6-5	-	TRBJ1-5	CASSRNRGGQPQHF	TGTGCCAGCAGCCGAAACAGGGGCGGTCAGCCCCAGCATTTT
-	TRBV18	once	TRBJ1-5	CASSPRPGHQPQHF	TGTGCCAGCTCACCACGGCCAGGCCATCAGCCCCAGCATTTT
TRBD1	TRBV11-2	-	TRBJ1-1	CASSLPRTGVPYSLF	TGTGCCAGCAGCTTACCGCGGACAGGGGTACCCTACTCTCTCTTT
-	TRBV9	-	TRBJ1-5	CASSARAGESQPQHF	TGTGCCAGCAGCGCCAGGGCGGGGGAAAGTCAGCCCCAGCATTTT
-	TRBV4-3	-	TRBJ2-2	CASSQLPGATGELFF	TGCGCCAGCAGCCAACTACCAGGGGCAACCGGGGAGCTGTTTTTT